The 25 T cell receptor beta chains below come from one sample, sequenced in a study of blood T cell repertoires in COVID-19. Profiling relied on immunoSEQ multiplex PCR, and the TCRdb table lists in-frame clones only, not all of them. The sample yields about 73,000 clones, over 80% seen once. Sequencing was done on a sample of peripheral blood. The receptors derive from a man of 80 years or more with active or convalescent COVID-19.

The rearrangement links TRBV28 to TRBJ1-3; 7 nucleotides match TRBD1. V was pared by 3 bases and J by 4 bases, with 3 bases of the junction left unmatched. This CDR3 region has 14 residues. Germline V gene sequence: CDR1 MDHEN, CDR2 SYDVKM. CDR3 in amino acids: CASSLETGGNTIYF. In DNA form, the CDR3 reads TGTGCCAGCAGTTTGGAGACAGGGGGAAACACCATATATTTT.

V usage is TRBV11-3 and J usage is TRBJ2-4; 9 positions agree with TRBD2. V shed 1 base and J 4 bases; nucleotides not matched to a gene: 5. This CDR3 comprises 16 residues. The germline CDR1 and CDR2 sequences are SGHNT and YENEEA. This CDR3 is CASSLVLAGAKNIQYF. The CDR3 DNA reads as TGTGCCAGCAGCTTAGTCTTAGCGGGAGCTAAAAACATTCAGTACTTC.

This sequence joins TRBV6-6 and TRBJ2-7; 9 bases fit TRBD2. CDR1 is MNHNY and CDR2 is SVGAGI in the germline V gene (reference sequence). V trimming: 7 bases; J trimming: 4 bases; junction bases outside the gene matches: 8. The CDR3 is 14 amino acids. CDR3 nucleotides: TGTGCCAGCACAATACTAGCGGGCCAATACGAGCAGTACTTC. Translated: CASTILAGQYEQYF.

V gene TRBV6-5 combines with J gene TRBJ1-2; TRBD1 matches 8 bases. This CDR3 is built from 13 residues. Germline V gene sequence: CDR1 MNHEY, CDR2 SVGAGI. V lost 9 bases and J lost 3; bases outside the gene matches: 6. CDR3 residues: CASWTGRDYGYTF. CDR3 coding DNA: TGTGCCAGTTGGACAGGGAGGGACTATGGCTACACCTTC.

The rearrangement links TRBV7-9 to TRBJ1-2; D gene ambiguous. The CDR3 length is 13 residues. Per germline, CDR1 SEHNR and CDR2 FQNEAQ (reference sequence). Trimming pared 2 bases from V and 6 bases from J, leaving 10 bases between. The CDR3 coding sequence is TGTGCCAGCAGCTTAAGGTCAGGTGATGGCTACACCTTC. It yields the protein CASSLRSGDGYTF.

J is TRBJ2-6 and V is TRBV25-1; D is uncertain. With 4 bases removed from V and 2 bases from J, the gap between germline ends came to 3 bases. The CDR3 covers 13 residues. Germline assignment: CDR1 MGHDK and CDR2 SYGVNS. As DNA, the CDR3 is TGTGCCAGCAGTGTAACTGGGGCCAACGTCCTGACTTTC. Amino acids: CASSVTGANVLTF.

This chain links TRBV27 with TRBJ2-1; maybe TRBD1 (6 bases). CDR1 is MNHEY, CDR2 SMNVEV, per germline (reference sequence). The CDR3 is 13 residues long. V gave up 7 bases and J gave up 7 bases, with 14 bases separating them. The CDR3 region has the DNA TGTGCCAGCATAGAGACAGGTCGGAATGAGCAGTTCTTC. As protein: CASIETGRNEQFF.

This chain uses TRBV10-3 with TRBJ1-1; TRBD1 matches 7 bases. The CDR3 contains 12 residues. Germline V gene sequence: CDR1 ENHRY, CDR2 SYGVKD. V was pared by 6 bases and J by 3 bases, with 1 base of the junction left unmatched. Here the CDR3 DNA reads TGTGCCATCAGAACAGGGGACACTGAAGCTTTCTTT. It translates to CAIRTGDTEAFF.

This chain links TRBV9 with TRBJ2-5; 8 bases line up with TRBD1. With V trimmed by 4 bases and J by 7 bases, 6 bases remained unmatched. The V gene's germline CDR1 is SGDLS and CDR2 YYNGEE. The CDR3 loop spans 13 amino acids. The CDR3 nucleotides read TGTGCCAGCAGCCCCCTACAGGGGGGGACCCAGTACTTC. This sequence encodes CASSPLQGGTQYF.

The V call is TRBV5-1, the J call TRBJ2-1, with 11 bases that match TRBD2. V trimming: 4 bases; J trimming: 9 bases; junction bases outside the gene matches: 9. CDR1 is SGHRS, CDR2 YFSETQ, per germline. The CDR3 is 15 residues long. The CDR3 sequence: CASSPGLAGGGEQFF. CDR3 nucleotide sequence: TGCGCCAGCAGCCCCGGGCTAGCGGGGGGTGGTGAGCAGTTCTTC.

J is TRBJ1-2 and V is TRBV19; 9 bases agree with TRBD1. V was pared by 5 bases and J by 4 bases, with 8 bases of the junction left unmatched. The CDR3 consists of 15 residues. In germline, CDR1 is LNHDA, CDR2 SQIVND (reference sequence). The CDR3 region is CASSVRDRATYGYTF. CDR3 in DNA: TGTGCCAGTAGTGTCCGGGACAGGGCAACCTATGGCTACACCTTC. Using reference TRBV19 and TRBJ1-2 for the parts outside the CDR3, the full variable domain is DGGITQSPKYLFRKEGQNVTLSCEQNLNHDAMYWYRQDPGQGLRLIYYSQIVNDFQKGDIAEGYSVSREKKESFPLTVTSAQKNPTAFYLCASSVRDRATYGYTFGSGTRLTVV.

This chain's CDR3 is CASKQEYEQYF. The CDR3 nucleotides read TGCGCCAGCAAACAGGAGTACGAGCAGTACTTC. V usage is TRBV5-1 and J usage is TRBJ2-7; TRBD1 is a possible D gene (5 bases). This CDR3 comprises 11 residues. CDR1 and CDR2 (germline): SGHRS, YFSETQ. Trimming pared 6 bases from V and 4 bases from J, leaving 8 bases between.

This clone was seen a few times. V and J are TRBV4-1 and TRBJ2-5; the match to TRBD1 covers 9 bases. The V gene's germline CDR1 is MGHRA and CDR2 YSYEKL. The J segment lost 0 bases and the V segment lost 4 bases, leaving 9 bases of the junction unmatched. The CDR3 runs 17 residues. The CDR3 protein is CASSLHPGTGNQETQYF. CDR3 coding DNA: TGCGCCAGCAGCCTACACCCCGGGACAGGGAACCAAGAGACCCAGTACTTC.

The V call is TRBV27, the J call TRBJ1-2, with 7 bases matching TRBD1. Germline CDR1 MNHEY, CDR2 SMNVEV (reference sequence). CDR3 length equals 13 residues. The J segment lost 4 bases and the V segment lost 2 bases, leaving 1 base of the junction unmatched. CDR3 residues: CASSLNRGYGYTF. The CDR3 region has the DNA TGTGCCAGCAGTTTAAACAGGGGCTATGGCTACACCTTC.

The V gene is TRBV28, the J gene TRBJ2-3; 8 positions agree with TRBD2. Germline V gives CDR1 MDHEN, CDR2 SYDVKM. The J segment lost 4 bases and the V segment lost 4 bases, leaving 13 bases of the junction unmatched. The length of the CDR3 is 17 residues. CDR3: CASSSKFGLADSDTQYF. DNA for the CDR3: TGTGCCAGCAGTTCTAAATTTGGACTAGCCGATTCAGATACGCAGTATTTT.

This clone has more than one count but fewer than ten. This rearrangement joins TRBV15 to TRBJ1-6; no reliable D call. Germline values: CDR1 LNHNV, CDR2 YYDKDF (reference sequence). Trimming removed 0 bases at V and 14 bases at J, with 17 bases between. This CDR3 has 15 amino acids. CDR3 protein: CATSRDNGPNGALHF. CDR3 nucleotide sequence: TGTGCCACCAGCAGAGACAATGGTCCGAACGGGGCCCTCCACTTT.

This sequence joins TRBV5-5 and TRBJ1-2; no reliable D call. Germline V gene data show CDR1 as SGHKS and CDR2 as YYEKEE (reference sequence). The CDR3 has 11 amino acids. V lost 4 bases and J 5 bases, leaving 6 bases between the germline ends. The CDR3 bases are TGTGCCAGCAGCCTATATTATGGCTACACCTTC. It codes for CASSLYYGYTF.

The rearrangement uses TRBV28 and TRBJ2-3; D is uncertain. The V end lost 6 bases, the J end lost 4 bases, and 8 bases lay between the germline ends. The CDR3 spans 12 residues. Per the germline V gene, CDR1 is MDHEN and CDR2 is SYDVKM. CDR3 residues: CASSPGSDTQYF. DNA for the CDR3: TGTGCCAGCAGCCCCGGGTCAGATACGCAGTATTTT.

The J gene is TRBJ2-2, the V gene TRBV27, with a weak D call TRBD1 (5 bases). Germline V gene sequence: CDR1 MNHEY, CDR2 SMNVEV (reference sequence). The CDR3 spans 14 residues. Trimming removed 3 bases at V and 4 bases at J, with 9 bases between. The CDR3 sequence: CASSFHDSTGELFF. The CDR3 coding sequence is TGTGCCAGCAGTTTCCACGACAGCACCGGGGAGCTGTTTTTT.

The chain has TRBV4-1 and TRBJ2-7; D is perhaps TRBD1 (5 bases). The ends were cut back, 1 base at V and 2 bases at J, with 9 bases in the middle. Germline V gives CDR1 MGHRA, CDR2 YSYEKL. CDR3 length equals 14 residues. The CDR3 here is CASSQVRGPYEQYF. The CDR3 DNA sequence: TGCGCCAGCAGCCAAGTAAGGGGCCCCTACGAGCAGTACTTC.

This chain links TRBV10-3 with TRBJ1-1; weak D call: TRBD1 (6 bases). Germline CDR1 ENHRY, CDR2 SYGVKD. V was pared by 2 bases and J by 1 base, with 11 bases between. This CDR3 contains 15 residues. In DNA, the CDR3 is TGTGCCATCAGTGAGGGATGGGGGCAGAACACTGAAGCTTTCTTT. This sequence encodes CAISEGWGQNTEAFF.

The gene calls are TRBV5-1 and TRBJ2-1; D possibly corresponds to TRBD1 (5 bases). Germline lookup yields CDR1 SGHRS and CDR2 YFSETQ. The CDR3 spans 16 residues. The V end was cut by 0 bases, the J end by 4 bases, with 14 bases between. The CDR3 region has the DNA TGCGCCAGCAGCTTGGGGGGCAGGAGCGTTTACAATGAGCAGTTCTTC. Translating it yields CASSLGGRSVYNEQFF.

V gene TRBV5-6 combines with J gene TRBJ1-4; no reliable D call. CDR3 size: 14 residues. CDR1 and CDR2 (germline): SGHDT, YYEEEE. V lost 1 base and J 4 bases, leaving 8 bases between the germline ends. This CDR3 is CASSLIGINEKLFF. Here the CDR3 DNA reads TGTGCCAGCAGCTTGATCGGGATTAATGAAAAACTGTTTTTT.

The chain uses TRBV12-3 or TRBV12-4 and TRBJ2-5; D unresolved. The CDR3 extends over 13 amino acids. Deletions cut 5 bases from V and 5 bases from J, with 12 bases between. In nucleotides, the CDR3 is TGTGCCAGCAGTCAGACGGGTAAGGAGACCCAGTACTTC. It encodes CASSQTGKETQYF.

A few counts support this clone. The chain carries TRBV5-4 and TRBJ1-2; 8 nucleotides line up with TRBD1. Germline CDR1 reads SGHNT; CDR2 reads YYREEE (reference sequence). The CDR3 runs 15 residues. Trimming cost V 0 bases and J 7 bases; bases outside gene matches: 8. The CDR3 reads CASSLARGQGAGYTF. The CDR3 DNA follows: TGTGCCAGCAGCTTGGCCCGAGGACAGGGAGCTGGCTACACCTTC.